This is a list of T cell receptor beta chains from one sample in a study of OX40 agonist ivuxolimab in advanced cancers. Data came from immunoSEQ multiplex PCR; TCRdb stores just in-frame clones and leaves some out. The data hold 50,000 to 70,000 clones, with around 90% observed a single time. The starting material was CD4+ or CD8+ T cells sorted from blood, obtained in a trial of the OX40 agonist ivuxolimab. The receptors were gathered from an adult with an advanced solid tumor such as melanoma, head and neck, liver or kidney cancer. CDR3s include the opening cysteine and the closing phenylalanine or tryptophan. A D gene is named only where the DNA matches it firmly. Clone sizes are given selectively: once, few, many, or a class where the clone is expanded.

clone size: .; J gene: TRBJ1-1; V gene: TRBV6-6; D gene: .; CDR3 DNA: TGTGCCAGCAGCCGCCGGAACACTGAAGCTTTCTTT; CDR3 protein: CASSRRNTEAFF
clone size: .; J gene: TRBJ1-3; V gene: TRBV30; D gene: .; CDR3 DNA: TGTGCCTGGAGTAGCCATATCTCTGGAAACACCATATATTTT; CDR3 protein: CAWSSHISGNTIYF
clone size: .; J gene: TRBJ1-2; V gene: TRBV19; D gene: TRBD1; CDR3 DNA: TGTGCCAGTAGACCCGGGACAGGGGGCAAAAACTATGGCTACACCTTC; CDR3 protein: CASRPGTGGKNYGYTF
clone size: .; J gene: TRBJ1-5; V gene: TRBV5-6; D gene: .; CDR3 DNA: TGTGCCAGCAGCTTTATGGGGGGGGATCAGCCCCAGCATTTT; CDR3 protein: CASSFMGGDQPQHF
clone size: .; J gene: TRBJ1-5; V gene: TRBV4-2; D gene: TRBD1; CDR3 DNA: TGTGCCAGCAGCCAAGGGACAGGGAGCAATCAGCCCCAGCATTTT; CDR3 protein: CASSQGTGSNQPQHF
clone size: .; J gene: TRBJ1-2; V gene: TRBV30; D gene: .; CDR3 DNA: TGTGCCTGGAGGATGACAGGTGGGGGAGGCTACACCTTC; CDR3 protein: CAWRMTGGGGYTF
clone size: once; J gene: TRBJ1-5; V gene: TRBV6-5; D gene: .; CDR3 DNA: TGTGCCAGCAGGGGGAACGGCAATCAGCCCCAGCATTTT; CDR3 protein: CASRGNGNQPQHF
clone size: .; J gene: TRBJ2-7; V gene: TRBV18; D gene: .; CDR3 DNA: TGTGCCAGCTCATCTTCCACAGGCACCTACGAGCAGTACTTC; CDR3 protein: CASSSSTGTYEQYF
clone size: .; J gene: TRBJ2-3; V gene: TRBV6-6; D gene: TRBD2; CDR3 DNA: TGTGCCAGCAGCAAAAGGGCGGGGGACACAGATACGCAGTATTTT; CDR3 protein: CASSKRAGDTDTQYF
clone size: .; J gene: TRBJ1-4; V gene: TRBV5-1; D gene: .; CDR3 DNA: TGCGCCAGCAGCTTGGCGGGGGGCACTAATGAAAAACTGTTTTTT; CDR3 protein: CASSLAGGTNEKLFF
clone size: .; J gene: TRBJ2-3; V gene: TRBV29-1; D gene: .; CDR3 DNA: TGCAGCGTCGAAGGGGTTGGGCCTAGCACAGATACGCAGTATTTT; CDR3 protein: CSVEGVGPSTDTQYF
clone size: once; J gene: TRBJ2-2; V gene: TRBV5-1; D gene: .; CDR3 DNA: TGCGCCAGCAGCCCCGGACAGTTTACGAACACCGGGGAGCTGTTTTTT; CDR3 protein: CASSPGQFTNTGELFF
clone size: .; J gene: TRBJ2-1; V gene: TRBV4-1; D gene: .; CDR3 DNA: TGCGCCAGCAGCCAAGAGGGATACTCCTACAATGAGCAGTTCTTC; CDR3 protein: CASSQEGYSYNEQFF
clone size: .; J gene: TRBJ2-7; V gene: TRBV5-4; D gene: TRBD2; CDR3 DNA: TGTGCCAGCAGCCAGGGGGGGGAGACTAGCGGGAGTGGCGAGCAGTACTTC; CDR3 protein: CASSQGGETSGSGEQYF